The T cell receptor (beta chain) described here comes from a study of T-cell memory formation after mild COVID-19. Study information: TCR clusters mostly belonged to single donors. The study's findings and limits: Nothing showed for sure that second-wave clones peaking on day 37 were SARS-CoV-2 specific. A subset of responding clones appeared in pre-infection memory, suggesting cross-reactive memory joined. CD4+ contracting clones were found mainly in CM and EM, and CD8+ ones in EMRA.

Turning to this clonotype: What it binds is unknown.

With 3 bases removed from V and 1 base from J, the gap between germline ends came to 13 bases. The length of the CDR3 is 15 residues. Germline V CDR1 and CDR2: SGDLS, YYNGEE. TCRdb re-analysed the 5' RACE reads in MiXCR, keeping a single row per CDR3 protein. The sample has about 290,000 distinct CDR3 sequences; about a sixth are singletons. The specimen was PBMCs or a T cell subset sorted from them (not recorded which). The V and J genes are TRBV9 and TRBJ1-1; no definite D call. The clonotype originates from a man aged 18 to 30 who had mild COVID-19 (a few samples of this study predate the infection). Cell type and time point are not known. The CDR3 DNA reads TGTGCCAGCAGCGGACCGCAGGATCCGAACACTGAAGCTTTCTTT. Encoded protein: CASSGPQDPNTEAFF.